This record concerns one T cell receptor beta chain sequence. Antigen unknown. CDR1 and CDR2 (germline): SGHNT, YYREEE (reference sequence). After removal of 4 bases from V and 7 bases from J, the junction contained 12 bases not matched to a gene. This CDR3 spans 15 amino acids. TCRdb keeps only in-frame clones here, not all; method: immunoSEQ multiplex PCR. The profile shows 2 million to 2.5 million clones, over 85% of them singletons. This record comes from a study of shared clonotypes between healthy human individuals. Study observations and caveats: Across several donors, naive CD4 shared 4.5% to 6%, naive CD8 around 3.8%, memory CD4 over 2%, memory CD8 roughly 0.37%.

None of the donors, who were healthy HIV-negative adults, had recently had acute infections or vaccinations. V usage is TRBV5-4 and J usage is TRBJ2-7, with 9 positions matching TRBD2. Sequencing was carried out using naive CD4+ T cells from PBMCs. Indicated subset: CD45RA+ positively selected. The sequence was obtained from a young man in good health. Some clones in this sample may be carry-over from other donors' samples. For the CDR3, the DNA is TGTGCCAGCAGCCCCCAGGGACTAGCAGGGAAAGAGCAGTACTTC. It is translated as CASSPQGLAGKEQYF. Full variable domain (outside the CDR3, taken from reference TRBV5-4 and TRBJ2-7): ETGVTQSPTHLIKTRGQQVTLRCSSQSGHNTVSWYQQALGQGPQFIFQYYREEENGRGNFPPRFSGLQFPNYSSELNVNALELDDSALYLCASSPQGLAGKEQYFGPGTRLTVT.